A single sample gave rise to the 21 T cell receptor beta chains below, sequenced in a study of beta chain features in type 1 diabetes. Expressed TCRB transcripts got sequenced, as all isolated RNA was reverse transcribed. Sequencing was performed with immunoSEQ multiplex PCR; in TCRdb, only in-frame clones are kept and a portion is missing. This sample yields about 210,000 clones, of which approximately 10% are seen a single time; roughly 1.4% belongs to the top ten. The sample consisted of central memory CD4+ T cells from blood. These receptor sequences come from a man younger than 35 in good health.

Note on this clone: Other DNA sequences in the sample encode the same CDR3. This chain joins TRBV29-1 and TRBJ1-2, with 7 bases identical to TRBD1. This CDR3 is 13 amino acids long. V shed 6 bases, J shed 0 bases, and the junction held 4 bases outside the gene matches. Germline CDR1 reads SQVTM; CDR2 reads ANQGSEA. In nucleotides, the CDR3 is TGCAGCGTCGGACAGGCTTCTAACTATGGCTACACCTTC. Translated, it gives CSVGQASNYGYTF. The full variable domain, its missing parts supplied by reference TRBV29-1 and TRBJ1-2, is SAVISQKPSRDICQRGTSLTIQCQVDSQVTMMFWYRQQPGQSLTLIATANQGSEATYESGFVIDKFPISRPNLTFSTLTVSNMSPEDSSIYLCSVGQASNYGYTFGSGTRLTVV.

About this clone: Other DNA variants within this sample encode the same CDR3. This chain joins TRBV29-1 and TRBJ2-5, with D tentatively TRBD1 (6 bases). Deletions cut 2 bases from V and 5 bases from J, with 9 bases between. The CDR3 consists of 12 residues. Germline V lookup: CDR1 SQVTM, CDR2 ANQGSEA. Written as DNA, the CDR3 is TGCAGCGTTGAATCAGGGGCCGAGACCCAGTACTTC. This encodes CSVESGAETQYF.

This clone appeared a few times. The rearrangement links TRBV15 to TRBJ2-7; D could derive from TRBD1 or TRBD2 (5 bases each). Germline CDR1 is LNHNV and CDR2 is YYDKDF (reference sequence). V was shortened by 1 base and J by 1 base, with 11 bases between the two germline ends. The CDR3 has 15 residues. CDR3 sequence: CATSRAGTLSYEQYF. The CDR3 region has the DNA TGTGCCACCAGCAGAGCGGGGACCTTATCCTACGAGCAGTACTTC. Looking up the rest from reference TRBV15 and TRBJ2-7 gives the full variable domain: DAMVIQNPRYQVTQFGKPVTLSCSQTLNHNVMYWYQQKSSQAPKLLFHYYDKDFNNEADTPDNFQSRRPNTSFCFLDIRSPGLGDTAMYLCATSRAGTLSYEQYFGPGTRLTVT.

This clone showed up many times. The chain recombines TRBV6-1 with TRBJ2-4; D unresolved. CDR3 length equals 11 residues. V was pared by 10 bases and J by 15 bases, with 19 bases between. Germline CDR1 is MNHNS and CDR2 is SASEGT. The CDR3 DNA follows: TGTGCCATCACAGACTCACAGTTGTCGTACTTC. The encoded protein is CAITDSQLSYF.

This clone was seen a few times. A much larger clone lies a single base off, so this may be a read error. This rearrangement joins TRBV29-1 to TRBJ2-7; 7 bases map to TRBD1. With V trimmed by 4 bases and J by 2 bases, 8 bases remained unmatched. The CDR3 is made up of 14 amino acids. Per germline, CDR1 SQVTM and CDR2 ANQGSEA. The CDR3 sequence: CSVGPDRSPYEQYF. The CDR3 DNA sequence: TGCAGCGTTGGCCCGGACAGGTCCCCCTACGAGCAGTACTTC.

This clone appeared a few times. The J gene is TRBJ2-3, the V gene TRBV9; no definite D call. The CDR3 contains 14 residues. In germline, CDR1 is SGDLS, CDR2 YYNGEE. Deletions cut 0 bases from V and 9 bases from J, with 14 bases between. The CDR3 nucleotides are TGTGCCAGCAGCGTAGACACGGGTTTGGAGACGCAGTATTTT. Protein product: CASSVDTGLETQYF.

The chain employs TRBV20-1 and TRBJ2-7; D gene unclear. CDR1 and CDR2 from the germline V gene are DFQATT and SNEGSKA (reference sequence). Trimming shortened V by 5 bases and J by 3 bases, and 8 bases separated the two germline ends. The CDR3 sequence is 11 residues long. This CDR3 reads CSAPDGYEQYF. The DNA of the CDR3 is TGCAGTGCTCCGGACGGCTACGAGCAGTACTTC.

The sample holds many counts of this clone. The rearrangement joins TRBV5-1 to TRBJ2-3, with TRBD1 matching over 9 bases. The CDR3 loop spans 14 amino acids. V shed 4 bases and J 7 bases; nucleotides not matched to a gene: 7. Germline loops: CDR1 SGHRS, CDR2 YFSETQ. In DNA, the CDR3 is TGCGCCAGCAGCGATCCGGGACAGGGAAATACGCAGTATTTT. This codes for CASSDPGQGNTQYF. Combining the CDR3 with reference TRBV5-1 and TRBJ2-3 gives the whole variable domain KAGVTQTPRYLIKTRGQQVTLSCSPISGHRSVSWYQQTPGQGLQFLFEYFSETQRNKGNFPGRFSGRQFSNSRSEMNVSTLELGDSALYLCASSDPGQGNTQYFGPGTRLTVL.

CDR3: CASSLAITSGQDTQYF. The CDR3 DNA reads as TGTGCCAGCAGCTTAGCCATTACTAGCGGGCAGGATACGCAGTATTTT. This chain uses TRBV11-2 with TRBJ2-3; 9 bases line up with TRBD2. Germline CDR1 and CDR2: SGHAT and FQNNGV. The V segment lost 1 base and the J segment 6 bases; nucleotides outside the gene matches: 8. This CDR3 has 16 residues.

The V gene is TRBV5-4, the J gene TRBJ2-1; 10 bases map to TRBD2. After removal of 4 bases from V and 9 bases from J, the junction contained 13 bases not matched to a gene. The germline gives CDR1 SGHNT, CDR2 YYREEE (reference sequence). The CDR3 runs 16 residues. CDR3 sequence reads: CASSPIPSSGSGEQFF. CDR3 bases: TGTGCCAGCAGCCCTATACCCTCTAGCGGGAGTGGTGAGCAGTTCTTC.

The rearrangement uses TRBV5-1 and TRBJ2-1; 10 bases agree with TRBD2. CDR3 length: 17 residues. Trimming cost V 3 bases and J 5 bases; bases outside gene matches: 11. Germline CDR1 SGHRS, CDR2 YFSETQ. The CDR3 reads CASSSGTSAVRHNEQFF. The CDR3 nucleotides read TGCGCCAGCAGCTCCGGGACTAGCGCCGTCCGACACAATGAGCAGTTCTTC.

This clone came up a few times. This chain joins TRBV28 and TRBJ2-1; 7 bases are shared with TRBD2. Germline V lookup: CDR1 MDHEN, CDR2 SYDVKM. The CDR3 is 13 amino acids. The J segment lost 8 bases and the V segment lost 7 bases, leaving 8 bases of the junction unmatched. The CDR3 nucleotides are TGTGCCAGCATGGCGGGAGTGGTTTATGAGCAGTTCTTC. Translating it yields CASMAGVVYEQFF. Filled out from reference TRBV28 and TRBJ2-1, the complete variable domain reads DVKVTQSSRYLVKRTGEKVFLECVQDMDHENMFWYRQDPGLGLRLIYFSYDVKMKEKGDIPEGYSVSREKKERFSLILESASTNQTSMYLCASMAGVVYEQFFGPGTRLTVL.

This clone has a handful of counts. The chain joins TRBV7-9 to TRBJ1-5; a weak D match, TRBD1 (6 bases). Trimming cost V 5 bases and J 5 bases, with 10 bases left between them. Germline CDR1 reads SEHNR; CDR2 reads FQNEAQ (reference sequence). The CDR3 has 13 residues. Here the CDR3 reads CASSVRTDQPQHF. The CDR3 DNA reads as TGTGCCAGCAGCGTCAGGACAGATCAGCCCCAGCATTTT.

To note about this clone: This specimen includes other DNA sequences encoding the same CDR3. The J gene is TRBJ1-1, the V gene TRBV9; D unresolved. The V end lost 3 bases, the J end lost 2 bases, and 8 bases lay between the germline ends. In germline, CDR1 is SGDLS, CDR2 YYNGEE. This CDR3 has 13 amino acids. The CDR3 DNA is TGTGCCAGCAGCGCTCAAGGTAACACTGAAGCTTTCTTT. It is translated as CASSAQGNTEAFF.

There are a few counts of this clone. The rearrangement joins TRBV7-3 to TRBJ2-3; D perhaps matches TRBD2 (6 bases). The CDR3 runs to 15 residues. Trimming removed 3 bases from V and 6 bases from J, with 16 bases in between. In germline, CDR1 is SGHTA, CDR2 FQGTGA. This chain's CDR3 is CASSFRAGRADTQYF. Here the CDR3 DNA reads TGTGCCAGCAGCTTTCGGGCGGGAAGGGCGGATACGCAGTATTTT. The variable domain in full, with the rest retrieved from reference TRBV7-3 and TRBJ2-3, is GAGVSQTPSNKVTEKGKYVELRCDPISGHTALYWYRQSLGQGPEFLIYFQGTGAADDSGLPNDRFFAVRPEGSVSTLKIQRTERGDSAVYLCASSFRAGRADTQYFGPGTRLTVL.

This clone was counted ten times or more. The rearrangement links TRBV13 to TRBJ2-7; D unclear. V was clipped by 6 bases and J by 7 bases, with 13 bases between them. This CDR3 is built from 12 residues. The V gene's germline CDR1 is PRHDT and CDR2 FYEKMQ (reference sequence). The CDR3: CASSERTTEQYF. CDR3 bases: TGTGCCAGCAGTGAGAGGACGACAGAGCAGTACTTC.

The sample holds a few counts of this clone. The CDR3 DNA is TGTGCGTTGGACCGGAGCTCCTACAATGAGCAGTTCTTC. Translating gives CALDRSSYNEQFF. This chain joins TRBV30 and TRBJ2-1; unclear D gene. Germline V gives CDR1 GTSNPN, CDR2 SVGIG (reference sequence). This CDR3 comprises 13 residues. Full variable domain (rest looked up from reference TRBV30 and TRBJ2-1): SQTIHQWPATLVQPVGSPLSLECTVEGTSNPNLYWYRQAAGRGLQLLFYSVGIGQISSEVPQNLSASRPQDRQFILSSKKLLLSDSGFYLCALDRSSYNEQFFGPGTRLTVL.

About this clone itself: This may be a read error: a much more frequent sequence differs by one nucleotide. The J gene is TRBJ2-3, the V gene TRBV29-1; tentatively, D is TRBD2 (6 bases). Germline-derived CDR1 and CDR2 are SQVTM and ANQGSEA. V was cut by 5 bases and J by 10 bases, with 16 bases left in between. The CDR3 is made up of 12 amino acids. This CDR3 is CSVKVGRRAQYF. The CDR3 DNA reads TGCAGCGTTAAAGTGGGTCGGAGGGCGCAGTATTTT.

This clone was seen a single time. A far larger clone is just one base off, so this is likely a read error. This chain links TRBV9 with TRBJ2-7; D unclear. Trimming took off 4 bases at V and 0 bases at J, with 5 bases between the two ends. CDR1 SGDLS and CDR2 YYNGEE come from the germline V gene. This CDR3 spans 12 amino acids. Written as DNA, the CDR3 is TGTGCCAGCAGCTGGGACTCCTACGAGCAGTACTTC. Translation: CASSWDSYEQYF.

This clone was seen more than once but under ten times. This chain uses TRBV7-2 with TRBJ1-5; D is unresolved. The V gene's germline CDR1 is SGHTA and CDR2 FQGNSA. With 5 bases removed from V and 4 bases from J, the gap between germline ends came to 6 bases. The CDR3 has 12 residues. The CDR3 DNA sequence: TGTGCCAGCAGCCCGGGGAATCAGCCCCAGCATTTT. Amino acids: CASSPGNQPQHF.

This clone was seen only a few times. This chain connects TRBV9 to TRBJ2-3, with D unclear. V lost 2 bases, J lost 0 bases, and 10 bases lay in between. This CDR3 is built from 15 residues. Germline V gene data show CDR1 as SGDLS and CDR2 as YYNGEE. CDR3 nucleotide sequence: TGTGCCAGCAGCGTTGGGCGGTCTAGCACAGATACGCAGTATTTT. The encoded protein is CASSVGRSSTDTQYF.